The 17 T cell receptor beta chains below were found in one sample sequenced in a study of early T cells in non-severe SARS-CoV-2 infection. In TCRdb, the 5' RACE reads were re-called with MiXCR into one record per CDR3 protein. There are 65,000 to 70,000 distinct CDR3 sequences in the sample; 9% to 15% occur only once, and around 1.8% lies in the top ten. The sample taken for sequencing was whole blood. These TCRs come from an adult who was a healthcare worker with PCR-confirmed SARS-CoV-2 infection or an uninfected control (not recorded which).

This clonotype has just a few counts. The rearrangement joins TRBV5-4 to TRBJ1-2, with D unresolved. V dropped 0 bases and J dropped 6 bases, with 15 bases sitting between them. Germline-derived CDR1 and CDR2 are SGHNT and YYREEE (reference sequence). This CDR3 spans 15 amino acids. Written as DNA, the CDR3 is TGTGCCAGCAGCTTGGCCGGCCGGGAGAGGGATGGCTACACCTTC. It specifies CASSLAGRERDGYTF.

The gene calls are TRBV11-2 and TRBJ1-1, with TRBD1 matching over 7 bases. V gave up 5 bases and J gave up 11 bases; unmatched junction bases: 8. Germline assignment: CDR1 SGHAT and CDR2 FQNNGV. CDR3 size: 12 residues. Here the CDR3 reads CASSITGQRAFF. CDR3 DNA sequence: TGTGCCAGCAGCATTACGGGACAGCGGGCTTTCTTT. The full variable domain, with the rest looked up from reference TRBV11-2 and TRBJ1-1, is EAGVAQSPRYKIIEKRQSVAFWCNPISGHATLYWYQQILGQGPKLLIQFQNNGVVDDSQLPKDRFSAERLKGVDSTLKIQPAKLEDSAVYLCASSITGQRAFFGQGTRLTVV.

This clonotype has just a few counts. The chain is built from TRBV10-3 and TRBJ1-1; possible D gene TRBD1, 6 bases. This CDR3 spans 15 amino acids. Germline loops: CDR1 ENHRY, CDR2 SYGVKD. Between the trimmed V and J ends, which lost 6 bases and 6 bases, there was a span of 20 bases. CDR3 in amino acids: CAIRGRQGSLAEAFF. The DNA for the CDR3 is TGTGCCATCAGGGGACGGCAGGGGAGCCTGGCTGAAGCTTTCTTT.

This rearrangement joins TRBV20-1 to TRBJ2-3; TRBD2 matches at 9 bases. V was clipped by 4 bases and J by 2 bases; unmatched bases: 4. The CDR3 has 14 amino acids. Germline V gene sequence: CDR1 DFQATT, CDR2 SNEGSKA (reference sequence). The CDR3: CSAIRTSDTDTQYF. In DNA, the CDR3 is TGCAGTGCTATCAGGACTAGCGACACAGATACGCAGTATTTT.

This clonotype has ten or more counts. The rearrangement links TRBV7-2 to TRBJ1-2, with a tentative D call TRBD1 (6 bases). This CDR3 spans 13 amino acids. Germline values: CDR1 SGHTA, CDR2 FQGNSA. V shed 7 bases and J shed 6 bases, with 15 bases lying between them. This chain's CDR3 is CASIPRGGNGYTF. The DNA for the CDR3 is TGTGCCAGCATACCCAGAGGGGGAAATGGCTACACCTTC.

At least ten counts were recorded for this clonotype. CDR3 nucleotide sequence: TGTGCCAGCAGTTTATCTCGGGGGAAGACTGAAGCTTTCTTT. It yields the protein CASSLSRGKTEAFF. This rearrangement joins TRBV12-3 or TRBV12-4 to TRBJ1-1, with TRBD1 as a possible D gene (5 bases). V dropped 2 bases and J dropped 5 bases, with 12 bases sitting between them. This CDR3 contains 14 residues.

This clonotype was counted many times. This sequence joins TRBV11-2 and TRBJ2-3; 7 bases agree with TRBD2. Germline V gives CDR1 SGHAT, CDR2 FQNNGV. The length of the CDR3 is 15 residues. The trim removed 4 bases at V and 5 bases at J, leaving 9 bases unmatched. The CDR3 spells CASSSSGAVVDTQYF. The DNA for the CDR3 is TGTGCCAGCAGCTCGAGCGGGGCGGTTGTAGATACGCAGTATTTT.

The rearrangement joins TRBV11-2 to TRBJ1-1; no clear D. Germline CDR1 is SGHAT and CDR2 is FQNNGV. The CDR3 totals 14 residues. V lost 4 bases to trimming and J lost 8 bases, with 17 bases between them. In DNA form, the CDR3 reads TGTGCCAGCAGCTCCGTAGGATCCGGGCGGGAAGCTTTCTTT. Amino acid sequence: CASSSVGSGREAFF.

This clonotype was seen a handful of times. This rearrangement joins TRBV20-1 to TRBJ1-5; D ambiguous. The CDR3 totals 14 residues. Trimming removed 3 bases from V and 3 bases from J, with 12 bases in between. Germline-derived CDR1 and CDR2 are DFQATT and SNEGSKA (reference sequence). CDR3 residues: CSASRKAFNQPQHF. In nucleotides, the CDR3 is TGCAGTGCTAGCCGAAAGGCGTTCAATCAGCCCCAGCATTTT.

This clonotype has more than one count but fewer than ten. The chain couples TRBV5-6 to TRBJ2-7; 8 bases match TRBD1. The CDR3 has 15 residues. Germline CDR1 is SGHDT and CDR2 is YYEEEE. V trimming: 1 base; J trimming: 6 bases; junction bases outside the gene matches: 9. The CDR3 loop reads CASSLPGQGLAEQYF. The CDR3 nucleotides are TGTGCCAGCAGCTTGCCCGGACAGGGATTAGCCGAGCAGTACTTC.

In its sample, this clonotype was seen many times. The chain joins TRBV5-1 to TRBJ1-2, with no clear D. The CDR3 sequence is 14 residues long. The ends were cut back, 2 bases at V and 0 bases at J, with 8 bases in the middle. CDR1 SGHRS and CDR2 YFSETQ come from the germline V gene. This CDR3 reads CASSFFTPNYGYTF. Written as DNA, the CDR3 is TGCGCCAGCAGCTTTTTTACACCTAACTATGGCTACACCTTC. The entire variable domain, with the rest obtained from reference TRBV5-1 and TRBJ1-2, is as follows: KAGVTQTPRYLIKTRGQQVTLSCSPISGHRSVSWYQQTPGQGLQFLFEYFSETQRNKGNFPGRFSGRQFSNSRSEMNVSTLELGDSALYLCASSFFTPNYGYTFGSGTRLTVV.

There are many counts of this clonotype. This chain uses TRBV6-2 or TRBV6-3 with TRBJ2-5; either TRBD1 or TRBD2 may supply D (5 bases each). The CDR3 has 17 amino acids. Germline-derived CDR1 and CDR2 are MNHEY and SVGEGT. V lost 6 bases to trimming and J lost 5 bases, with 25 bases between them. This CDR3 is CASRTSGTFILQETQYF. CDR3 sequence (DNA): TGTGCCAGCAGGACTTCCGGGACGTTTATTCTCCAGGAGACCCAGTACTTC.

For this clonotype: A read error may produce the germline difference seen at one junction end. The chain couples TRBV7-7 to TRBJ2-3; 8 nucleotides agree with TRBD2. The CDR3 has 15 residues. Looked up from germline, CDR1 is SSHAT and CDR2 is FNYEAQ (reference sequence). CDR3 sequence (DNA): TGTGCTAGCAGCTTCGGGCGGGGGGCCACAGATACGCAGTATTTT. It encodes CASSFGRGATDTQYF.

This clonotype was counted many times. The CDR3 region is CASSPIAGAYNEQFF. The DNA of the CDR3 is TGTGCCAGCAGCCCGATAGCGGGGGCCTACAATGAGCAGTTCTTC. The chain couples TRBV11-2 to TRBJ2-1, with TRBD2 identical over 9 bases. The V gene end was trimmed by 5 bases and the J gene end by 2 bases; junction bases not matched to a gene: 4. CDR1 and CDR2 (germline): SGHAT, FQNNGV. The CDR3 covers 15 residues.

The rearrangement links TRBV28 to TRBJ1-5; D is unresolved. Germline V gives CDR1 MDHEN, CDR2 SYDVKM. V was shortened by 0 bases and J by 0 bases, with 9 bases between the two germline ends. This CDR3 comprises 16 residues. In DNA form, the CDR3 reads TGTGCCAGCAGTTTATGGGCGTATTATAGCAATCAGCCCCAGCATTTT. Encoded protein: CASSLWAYYSNQPQHF.

This clonotype was picked up many times. The CDR3 nucleotides are TGTGCCAGCATGGCGGGGGGGCAGGAGACCCAGTACTTC. It translates to CASMAGGQETQYF. The V gene is TRBV13, the J gene TRBJ2-5; 9 nucleotides agree with TRBD2. The CDR3 consists of 13 residues. The V and J ends lost 7 bases and 5 bases, in that order; junction bases with no gene match: 5. Germline V gene sequence: CDR1 PRHDT, CDR2 FYEKMQ (reference sequence). Variable domain in full (rest from reference TRBV13 and TRBJ2-5): AAGVIQSPRHLIKEKRETATLKCYPIPRHDTVYWYQQGPGQDPQFLISFYEKMQSDKGSIPDRFSAQQFSDYHSELNMSSLELGDSALYFCASMAGGQETQYFGPGTRLLVL.

This clonotype was seen more than once but under ten times. The chain is built from TRBV28 and TRBJ2-7; the D is unclear. Per the germline V gene, CDR1 is MDHEN and CDR2 is SYDVKM. This CDR3 has 13 amino acids. Deletions cut 3 bases from V and 4 bases from J, with 10 bases between. The CDR3, as DNA: TGTGCCAGCAGTTTTGGGTTCGAATACGAGCAGTACTTC. Protein product: CASSFGFEYEQYF.